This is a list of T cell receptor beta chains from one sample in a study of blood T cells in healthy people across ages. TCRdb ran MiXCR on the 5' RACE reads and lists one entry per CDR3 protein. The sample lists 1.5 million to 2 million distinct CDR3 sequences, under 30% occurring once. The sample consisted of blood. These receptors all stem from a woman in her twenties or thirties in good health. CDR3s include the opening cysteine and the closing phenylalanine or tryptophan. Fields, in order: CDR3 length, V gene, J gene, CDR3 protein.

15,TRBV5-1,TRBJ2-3,CASSFRDASPDTQYF
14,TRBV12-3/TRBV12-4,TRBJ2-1,CASSLVGGRDEQFF
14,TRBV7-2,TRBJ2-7,CASSPWAASYEQYF
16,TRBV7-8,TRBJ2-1,CASSLSTGWAISEQFF
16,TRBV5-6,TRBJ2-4,CASSLIGASAKNIQYF
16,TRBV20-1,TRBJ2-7,CSATSVTGRSSYEQYF
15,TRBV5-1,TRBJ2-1,CASSFVLGAGNEQFF
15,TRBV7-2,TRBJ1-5,CASSFDGYSNQPQHF
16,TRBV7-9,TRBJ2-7,CASSRRLAGGTYEQYF
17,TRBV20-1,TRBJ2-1,CSARGLADTVSDNEQFF
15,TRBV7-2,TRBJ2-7,CASSFPRGGGGEQYF
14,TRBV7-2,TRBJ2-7,CASSWDRGNYEQYF
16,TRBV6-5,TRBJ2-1,CASSYRRGQGSNEQFF
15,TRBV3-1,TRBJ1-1,CASSQGDRGSTEAFF
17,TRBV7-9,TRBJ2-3,CASSVSGTSGSTDTQYF
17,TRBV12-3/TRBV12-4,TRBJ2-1,CASSFPQRGGSYNEQFF
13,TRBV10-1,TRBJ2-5,CASSPFMGETQYF
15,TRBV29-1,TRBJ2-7,CSVETGTSETYEQYF
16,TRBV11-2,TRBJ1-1,CASSFALRGGDTEAFF
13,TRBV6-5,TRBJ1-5,CASRGEQNQPQHF
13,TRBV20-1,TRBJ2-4,CSATRQGLNIQYF
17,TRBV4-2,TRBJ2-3,CASSQVYSGGASNTQYF
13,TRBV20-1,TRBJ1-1,CSARDREGPEAFF
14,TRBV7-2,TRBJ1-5,CASSFGQGRQPQHF
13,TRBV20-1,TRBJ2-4,CSAAGSRYNEQYF
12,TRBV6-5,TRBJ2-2,CASSYGPGELFF
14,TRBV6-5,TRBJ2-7,CASSPRQGLNEQDF
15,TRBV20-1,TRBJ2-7,CSAELAGGPTGAQYF
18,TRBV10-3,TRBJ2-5,CAISQSDVDGNRGETQYF
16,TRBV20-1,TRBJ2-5,CSARDKGRASGETQYF
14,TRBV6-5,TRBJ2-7,CASSLGAVGYEQYF
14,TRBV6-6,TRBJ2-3,CASTVLASTDTQYF
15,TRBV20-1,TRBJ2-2,CSARLPGPVTGELFF
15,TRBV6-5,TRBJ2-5,CARNGQGGGQETQYF
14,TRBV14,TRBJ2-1,CASSQSGGINEQFF
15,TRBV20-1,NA,CSAESGSPLDGEQYF
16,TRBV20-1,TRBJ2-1,CSARSREGRGYNEQFF
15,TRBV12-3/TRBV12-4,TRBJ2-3,CASSLTSGVTDTQYF
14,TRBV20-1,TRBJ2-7,CSASVDRAYNEQYF
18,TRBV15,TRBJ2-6,CATSRAGTGLWGANVLTF
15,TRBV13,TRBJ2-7,CASSPNSGSPHEQYF
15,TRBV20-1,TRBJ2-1,CSARDMAGVSDEQFF
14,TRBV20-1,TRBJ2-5,CSAPTPSGEETQYF
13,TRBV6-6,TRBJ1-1,CAIRTQGSTEAFF
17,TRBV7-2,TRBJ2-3,CASSLLRASGVGDTQYF
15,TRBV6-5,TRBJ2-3,CASSYGGGSTDTQYF
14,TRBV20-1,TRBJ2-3,CSALADPHEDTQYF
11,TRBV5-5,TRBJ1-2,CASSLVSGYTF
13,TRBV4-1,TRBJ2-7,CASGQAIPTEQYF
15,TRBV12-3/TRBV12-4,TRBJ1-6,CASSRQGQYNSPLHF
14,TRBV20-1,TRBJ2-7,CSASIAGGLYEQYF
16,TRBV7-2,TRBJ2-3,CASSLDIQTSGHAQYF
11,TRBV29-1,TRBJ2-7,CSVGLADEQYF
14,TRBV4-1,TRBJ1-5,CASSQRGDEQPQHF
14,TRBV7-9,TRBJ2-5,CASSSWDAAQTQYF
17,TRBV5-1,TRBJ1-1,CASRFGLGPGADTEAFF